The clone carrying this TCR beta chain was counted only a few times. What it recognizes is unknown. Time point of the sample: patch test 3, about 24 weeks after DPC sensitization. The treatment denotes: therapeutic diphenylcyclopropenone sensitization with weekly scalp DPC. The data derive from a study of human T cells and chemical hapten exposure. Points from the study as a whole: Unchanged with DPC sensitization were TCRs above 1 in 1000 frequency.

TCRdb reprocessed the RACE reads via MiXCR and lists one record per CDR3 protein. Seen here are roughly 100,000 distinct CDR3 sequences, under 40% observed once, and the top ten hold more than 2.5%. In germline, CDR1 is SGHRS, CDR2 YFSETQ. CDR3 length equals 14 residues. The V and J ends lost 4 bases and 3 bases respectively, with 14 bases between them. The rearrangement uses TRBV5-1 and TRBJ2-7; weak D call: TRBD1 (6 bases). The sample here was whole blood, taken in connection with sensitization to the hapten diphenylcyclopropenone (DPC). This sequence originates from a man between 35 and 55 years old with alopecia areata. Some clones in this sample may be carry-over from other donors' samples. The CDR3 protein is CASSGPTGHYEQYV. CDR3 DNA: TGCGCCAGCAGCGGCCCCACAGGGCACTACGAGCAGTACGTC.